Detailed here is one T cell receptor (beta chain). This specimen comes from a study of response to subunit inactivated influenza vaccine. Via MiXCR, TCRdb re-called the RT-PCR reads, giving one row per CDR3 protein. The sample comprises about 650,000 distinct CDR3 sequences, 14% of which are singletons, and 7.5% to 8% rests with the top ten. This sample comprised PBMCs from blood, obtained 14 days before vaccination. This clonotype originated in a man in his forties or fifties who received an inactivated influenza vaccine.

The CDR3 DNA is TGTGCCAGCAGCAAGAGGGGACAGGCTTCGAACACTGAAGCTTTCTTT. Protein product: CASSKRGQASNTEAFF. V and J are TRBV11-2 and TRBJ1-1; 8 bases line up with TRBD1. The CDR3 sequence is 16 residues long. Germline V gene data show CDR1 as SGHAT and CDR2 as FQNNGV. J lost 1 base, V lost 5 bases, and 9 bases had no gene match.